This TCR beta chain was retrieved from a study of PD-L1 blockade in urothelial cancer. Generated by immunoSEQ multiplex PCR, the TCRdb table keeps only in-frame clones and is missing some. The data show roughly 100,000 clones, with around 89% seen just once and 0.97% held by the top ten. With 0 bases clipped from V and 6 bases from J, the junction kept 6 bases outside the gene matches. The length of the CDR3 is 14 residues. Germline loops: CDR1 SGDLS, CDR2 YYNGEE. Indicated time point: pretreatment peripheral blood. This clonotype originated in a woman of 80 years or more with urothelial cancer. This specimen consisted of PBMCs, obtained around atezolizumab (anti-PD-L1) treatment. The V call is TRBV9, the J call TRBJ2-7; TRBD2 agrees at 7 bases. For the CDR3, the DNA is TGTGCCAGCAGCGTAGAGCGCGGGAGCCCCGAGCAGTACTTC. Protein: CASSVERGSPEQYF.